A selection of T cell receptor beta chains follows, all from one sample in a study of neurological immune-mediated disorders. TCRdb re-called the 5' RACE reads with MiXCR, one entry per CDR3 protein. The table lists about 43,000 distinct CDR3 sequences, about an eighth of them singletons. Sequenced: PBMCs. The receptors were gathered from a female donor in good health. CDR3s include the opening cysteine and the closing phenylalanine or tryptophan. D genes are given only for firm matches. Part of the rows lack a size; the others show once, few, many or a class for expanded clones.

CDR3nt: TGTGCCAGCAGCTTAGATGGTCTGGTAAATAGCGGCCCCTACAATGAGCAGTTCTTC
CDR3aa: CASSLDGLVNSGPYNEQFF
j_gene: TRBJ2-1
d_gene: -
abundance: many
v_gene: TRBV11-2

CDR3nt: TGCGCCAGCAGTGATACAGGGTACGAGCAGTACTTC
CDR3aa: CASSDTGYEQYF
j_gene: TRBJ2-7
d_gene: -
abundance: many
v_gene: TRBV10-2

CDR3nt: TGCGCCAGCAGCCTGGGACAGGGAAGTAATGAAAAACTGTTTTTT
CDR3aa: CASSLGQGSNEKLFF
j_gene: TRBJ1-4
d_gene: TRBD1
abundance: many
v_gene: TRBV5-1

CDR3nt: TGTGCCAGCAGCCGAGAAAGCACTGAAGCTTTCTTT
CDR3aa: CASSRESTEAFF
j_gene: TRBJ1-1
d_gene: -
abundance: many
v_gene: TRBV3-1

CDR3nt: TGCGCCAGCAGTCTCCAGGGAGACTATGGCTACACCTTC
CDR3aa: CASSLQGDYGYTF
j_gene: TRBJ1-2
d_gene: -
abundance: few
v_gene: TRBV10-2

CDR3nt: TGTGCCAGCATGATCTCGGGAGTCGGCACTGAAGCTTTCTTT
CDR3aa: CASMISGVGTEAFF
j_gene: TRBJ1-1
d_gene: -
abundance: many
v_gene: TRBV6-6

CDR3nt: TGTGCCAGCAGTTTGGACAGGGGGCGAAGTAATCAGCCCCAGCATTTT
CDR3aa: CASSLDRGRSNQPQHF
j_gene: TRBJ1-5
d_gene: TRBD1
abundance: many
v_gene: TRBV2

CDR3nt: TGTGCCAGCCGTGGGGGGCCGGGGCTGCCCCAGCATTTT
CDR3aa: CASRGGPGLPQHF
j_gene: TRBJ1-5
d_gene: -
abundance: many
v_gene: TRBV6-5

CDR3nt: TGTGCCAGCAGTCACGGACGGTACAATCAGCCCCAGCATTTT
CDR3aa: CASSHGRYNQPQHF
j_gene: TRBJ1-5
d_gene: -
abundance: many
v_gene: TRBV28

CDR3nt: TGTGCCAGCAGCCAAGGACTTTGGGAGCAGTACTTC
CDR3aa: CASSQGLWEQYF
j_gene: TRBJ2-7
d_gene: -
abundance: -
v_gene: TRBV3-2

CDR3nt: TGTGCCAGCAGCACAGGGTCAATGACCCAGTACTTC
CDR3aa: CASSTGSMTQYF
j_gene: TRBJ2-5
d_gene: -
abundance: many
v_gene: TRBV6-5

CDR3nt: TGTGCCAGCAAAATGGAAGGGCAGGGGAACTCACCCCTCCACTTT
CDR3aa: CASKMEGQGNSPLHF
j_gene: TRBJ1-6
d_gene: -
abundance: many
v_gene: TRBV5-5

CDR3nt: TGCAGCGTTCGGGGTTTAGGCACAGATACGCAGTATTTT
CDR3aa: CSVRGLGTDTQYF
j_gene: TRBJ2-3
d_gene: -
abundance: many
v_gene: TRBV29-1

CDR3nt: TGTGCCAGCAGCTGGGCAGCAAGATACAATGAGCAGTTCTTC
CDR3aa: CASSWAARYNEQFF
j_gene: TRBJ2-1
d_gene: -
abundance: many
v_gene: TRBV3-1

CDR3nt: TGTGCCAGCAGCGTAGCAAGCGGGGGGAGTCAGCCCCAGCATTTT
CDR3aa: CASSVASGGSQPQHF
j_gene: TRBJ1-5
d_gene: -
abundance: many
v_gene: TRBV9

CDR3nt: TGTGCCAGCAGTTCTAATAAGGGTAGCACTGAAGCTTTCTTT
CDR3aa: CASSSNKGSTEAFF
j_gene: TRBJ1-1
d_gene: -
abundance: few
v_gene: TRBV12-3/TRBV12-4

CDR3nt: TGCGCCAGCAGCTTGGTTCCAGGGGGGCCCGGGGAGCTGTTTTTT
CDR3aa: CASSLVPGGPGELFF
j_gene: TRBJ2-2
d_gene: -
abundance: many
v_gene: TRBV5-1

CDR3nt: TGTGCCAGCAGCCAAATGGGGGCCACTGAAGCTTTCTTT
CDR3aa: CASSQMGATEAFF
j_gene: TRBJ1-1
d_gene: -
abundance: -
v_gene: TRBV3-1

CDR3nt: TGTGCCAGCATGAGAAGAGCAGTAGAGGACTACGAGCAGTACTTC
CDR3aa: CASMRRAVEDYEQYF
j_gene: TRBJ2-7
d_gene: -
abundance: once
v_gene: TRBV6-9

CDR3nt: TGTGCCAGCAGTGATTTGATTAGCACAGATACGCAGTATTTT
CDR3aa: CASSDLISTDTQYF
j_gene: TRBJ2-3
d_gene: -
abundance: many
v_gene: TRBV6-1

CDR3nt: TGTGCCAGCACCCGAGGGGAGGGCAATCAGCCCCAGCATTTT
CDR3aa: CASTRGEGNQPQHF
j_gene: TRBJ1-5
d_gene: -
abundance: many
v_gene: TRBV12-3/TRBV12-4

CDR3nt: TGTACCATCAGTGAGGCAGGGGGCCAAGAGACCCAGTACTTC
CDR3aa: CTISEAGGQETQYF
j_gene: TRBJ2-5
d_gene: TRBD1
abundance: once
v_gene: TRBV10-3

CDR3nt: TGCGCCAGCAGTCGCGACGGACAACTTAACTATGGCTACACCTTC
CDR3aa: CASSRDGQLNYGYTF
j_gene: TRBJ1-2
d_gene: -
abundance: many
v_gene: TRBV5-1

CDR3nt: TGTGCTAGCAGTTACGGACTAGCGGGAGTTTCGGAGCAGTACTTC
CDR3aa: CASSYGLAGVSEQYF
j_gene: TRBJ2-7
d_gene: TRBD2
abundance: many
v_gene: TRBV7-7

CDR3nt: TGTGCCAGCAGACTAAGGGCTGGCACTGAAGCTTTCTTT
CDR3aa: CASRLRAGTEAFF
j_gene: TRBJ1-1
d_gene: -
abundance: many
v_gene: TRBV7-9

CDR3nt: TGTGCCAGCAGCCTGGGACTAGCCTACAATGAGCAGTTCTTC
CDR3aa: CASSLGLAYNEQFF
j_gene: TRBJ2-1
d_gene: TRBD2
abundance: many
v_gene: TRBV7-2

CDR3nt: TGTGCCAGCAGCTTACGGGACAGGGGGAATGAGCAGTTCTTC
CDR3aa: CASSLRDRGNEQFF
j_gene: TRBJ2-1
d_gene: TRBD1
abundance: many
v_gene: TRBV7-8

CDR3nt: TGTGCCAGCAGCCAAAGTGTATACACTGAAGCTTTCTTT
CDR3aa: CASSQSVYTEAFF
j_gene: TRBJ1-1
d_gene: -
abundance: many
v_gene: TRBV3-1

CDR3nt: TGTGCCAGCAGCAACAGCCGTCTCAAGGATCGCGGTTCCTACGAGCAGTACTTC
CDR3aa: CASSNSRLKDRGSYEQYF
j_gene: TRBJ2-7
d_gene: -
abundance: medium-sized
v_gene: TRBV21-1

CDR3nt: TGTGCCTTCTCCCCGCGGGGGATGAACGAAAAACTGTTTTTT
CDR3aa: CAFSPRGMNEKLFF
j_gene: TRBJ1-4
d_gene: -
abundance: many
v_gene: TRBV30

CDR3nt: TGTGCCAGCACCTTGAGGGCAGGGGGGACCCACGGGGCTTTCTTT
CDR3aa: CASTLRAGGTHGAFF
j_gene: TRBJ1-1
d_gene: TRBD1
abundance: many
v_gene: TRBV11-2

CDR3nt: TGCAGCGTTGCCGGGGTAGAGACCCAGTACTTC
CDR3aa: CSVAGVETQYF
j_gene: TRBJ2-5
d_gene: -
abundance: many
v_gene: TRBV29-1

CDR3nt: TGCAGCGTTCGGTGGGGCCGGAACACTGAAGCTTTCTTT
CDR3aa: CSVRWGRNTEAFF
j_gene: TRBJ1-1
d_gene: -
abundance: many
v_gene: TRBV29-1

CDR3nt: TGCAGCGGGGCCGTGTACACTGAAGCTTTCTTT
CDR3aa: CSGAVYTEAFF
j_gene: TRBJ1-1
d_gene: -
abundance: few
v_gene: TRBV29-1

CDR3nt: TGCAGTGCCCGAAGCAGGGGGAGGAAGCAAGAGACCCAGTACTTC
CDR3aa: CSARSRGRKQETQYF
j_gene: TRBJ2-5
d_gene: -
abundance: many
v_gene: TRBV20-1

CDR3nt: TGCGCCAGCAGCTTCGGCGGGGACAATCAGCCCCAGCATTTT
CDR3aa: CASSFGGDNQPQHF
j_gene: TRBJ1-5
d_gene: -
abundance: many
v_gene: TRBV5-1

CDR3nt: TGTGCCAGCAGCCAAAGGGGGGCCGGGAATGAGCAGTTCTTC
CDR3aa: CASSQRGAGNEQFF
j_gene: TRBJ2-1
d_gene: -
abundance: many
v_gene: TRBV14

CDR3nt: TGCAGCGCCGATCCCGGGACAGGGTGCGGGGTATGGAAGTACGAGCAGTACTTC
CDR3aa: CSADPGTGCGVWKYEQYF
j_gene: TRBJ2-7
d_gene: TRBD1
abundance: -
v_gene: TRBV29-1

CDR3nt: TGTGCCAGCAGCCAATCAGCAGGGCCCTACGAGCAGTACTTC
CDR3aa: CASSQSAGPYEQYF
j_gene: TRBJ2-7
d_gene: -
abundance: many
v_gene: TRBV3-1

CDR3nt: TGCAGCGTTGGCGCCAGTGGGTACACTGAAGCTTTCTTT
CDR3aa: CSVGASGYTEAFF
j_gene: TRBJ1-1
d_gene: -
abundance: many
v_gene: TRBV29-1

CDR3nt: TGTGCCAGCAGCTTAGTAGGGGCCACTGAAGCTTTCTTT
CDR3aa: CASSLVGATEAFF
j_gene: TRBJ1-1
d_gene: -
abundance: many
v_gene: TRBV11-2

CDR3nt: TGCGCCAGCCAACCGCGGGGGTTAAACACCGGGGAGCTGTTTTTT
CDR3aa: CASQPRGLNTGELFF
j_gene: TRBJ2-2
d_gene: TRBD2
abundance: many
v_gene: TRBV5-1

CDR3nt: TGTGCCACCAGCAGAGATCGGGGCACCACCTACGAGCAGTACTTC
CDR3aa: CATSRDRGTTYEQYF
j_gene: TRBJ2-7
d_gene: -
abundance: many
v_gene: TRBV15

CDR3nt: TGTGCCACGAAATTAGGGGGATCGAACACCGGGGAGCTGTTTTTT
CDR3aa: CATKLGGSNTGELFF
j_gene: TRBJ2-2
d_gene: -
abundance: many
v_gene: TRBV2

CDR3nt: TGTGCCAGCAGTCCCCGATTTGTGGGGCGGGAATCCCTCCACTTT
CDR3aa: CASSPRFVGRESLHF
j_gene: TRBJ1-6
d_gene: -
abundance: many
v_gene: TRBV27

CDR3nt: TGCGCCAGCAGCTTAGGGTCTAGCGGGGGAATCAATGAGCAGTTCTTC
CDR3aa: CASSLGSSGGINEQFF
j_gene: TRBJ2-1
d_gene: TRBD2
abundance: many
v_gene: TRBV5-1

CDR3nt: TGCAGTGCTAGAGGAGGGTTCGGTAGCGGGAGGGCCATGGGTGGCGAGCAGTACTTC
CDR3aa: CSARGGFGSGRAMGGEQYF
j_gene: TRBJ2-7
d_gene: TRBD2
abundance: many
v_gene: TRBV20-1

CDR3nt: TGTGCCAGCTCACCAAACGGGGGGCAAAATGGCTACACCTTC
CDR3aa: CASSPNGGQNGYTF
j_gene: TRBJ1-2
d_gene: -
abundance: few
v_gene: TRBV18

CDR3nt: TGTGCCAGCAGTGAGATGGGAGGCAATCAGCCCCAGCATTTT
CDR3aa: CASSEMGGNQPQHF
j_gene: TRBJ1-5
d_gene: -
abundance: many
v_gene: TRBV6-1

CDR3nt: TGTGCCAGCAGTCGGCAGGGAGGGACCTATGGCTACACCTTC
CDR3aa: CASSRQGGTYGYTF
j_gene: TRBJ1-2
d_gene: -
abundance: many
v_gene: TRBV5-5

CDR3nt: TGCGCCAGCAGTCTCCGGGGATGGGGCACTGAAGCTTTCTTT
CDR3aa: CASSLRGWGTEAFF
j_gene: TRBJ1-1
d_gene: -
abundance: many
v_gene: TRBV5-1